Presented here are 2 T cell receptor beta chains from one specimen sequenced in a study of blood T cell repertoires in COVID-19. The method was immunoSEQ multiplex PCR; TCRdb's version includes in-frame clones alone and lacks a portion of them. This table holds 150,000 to 200,000 clones, around 86% found once. The specimen was peripheral blood. The receptor set was obtained from a man in his sixties with COVID-19, enrolled during active disease.

This clone occurred once. The chain uses TRBV18 and TRBJ2-5; no firm D call. Germline V CDR1 and CDR2: KGHSH, LQKENI. The CDR3 has 14 residues. V shed 0 bases and J shed 4 bases, with 9 bases lying between them. The CDR3 nucleotides are TGTGCCAGCTCACCACCCACAAGGAGAGAGACCCAGTACTTC. Amino acids: CASSPPTRRETQYF.

The chain combines TRBV6-5 with TRBJ2-7; the D gene is possibly TRBD2 (6 bases). The CDR3 has 15 amino acids. Per the germline V gene, CDR1 is MNHEY and CDR2 is SVGAGI. The V end lost 6 bases, the J end lost 0 bases, and 15 bases lay between the germline ends. This CDR3 reads CASSPRAGSSYEQYF. Here the CDR3 DNA reads TGTGCCAGCAGCCCAAGGGCGGGGAGCTCCTACGAGCAGTACTTC.